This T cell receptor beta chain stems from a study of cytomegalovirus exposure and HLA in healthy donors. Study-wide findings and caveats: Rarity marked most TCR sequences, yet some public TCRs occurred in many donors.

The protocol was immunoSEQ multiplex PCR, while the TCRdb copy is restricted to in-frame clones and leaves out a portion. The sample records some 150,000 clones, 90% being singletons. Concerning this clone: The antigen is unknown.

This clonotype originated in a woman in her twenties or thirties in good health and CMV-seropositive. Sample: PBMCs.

The CDR3 here is CASSFGGGNADTQYF. In DNA form, the CDR3 reads TGTGCCAGCAGCTTTGGTGGCGGGAACGCAGATACGCAGTATTTT. The J gene is TRBJ2-3, the V gene TRBV7-9; D is possibly TRBD2 (6 bases). Germline-derived CDR1 and CDR2 are SEHNR and FQNEAQ (reference sequence). V was pared by 3 bases and J by 4 bases, with 14 bases between. The CDR3 covers 15 residues.